Each of the 6 T cell receptor beta chains below was sequenced from the same sample in a study of glioma-infiltrating T cells. Amplification of TCR alpha and beta CDR3 regions from RNA used iRepertoire nested multiplex PCR. TCRdb passed the multiplex PCR reads through MiXCR, listing each CDR3 protein once. The sample carries approximately 120,000 distinct CDR3 sequences, less than 30% recorded once. Sequencing was done on a sample of glioma tissue, nonneoplastic brain tissue, or PBMCs (not recorded which). The receptors come from a human donor with low-grade glioma or glioblastoma, undergoing nonglioma brain surgery, or in good health (not recorded which).

This clonotype appeared once. The chain uses TRBV7-2 and TRBJ1-5, with D hard to call. The CDR3 has 13 amino acids. Germline V gene lookup returns CDR1 SGHTA and CDR2 FQGNSA. V dropped 5 bases and J dropped 0 bases, with 5 bases sitting between them. CDR3 in amino acids: CTSSPDSNQPQHF. The CDR3 DNA is TGTACCAGCAGCCCAGATAGCAATCAGCCCCAGCATTTT.

Details on this clonotype: This may stem from a read error, because a much larger clone lies one nucleotide away. V is TRBV7-2 and J is TRBJ2-2; D is possibly TRBD2 (5 bases). Germline assignment: CDR1 SGHTA and CDR2 FQGNSA. V was cut by 3 bases and J by 0 bases, with 11 bases left in between. The CDR3 has 16 amino acids. The CDR3 is CASSFQTKPNTGELFF. As DNA, the CDR3 is TGTGCCAGCAGCTTTCAGACTAAACCGAACACCGGGGAGCTGTTTTTT. Using reference TRBV7-2 and TRBJ2-2 for the parts outside the CDR3, the full variable domain is GAGVSQSPSNKVTEKGKDVELRCDPISGHTALYWYRQSLGQGLEFLIYFQGNSAPDKSGLPSDRFSAERTGGSVSTLTIQRTQQEDSAVYLCASSFQTKPNTGELFFGEGSRLTVL.

Turning to this clonotype: A much larger clone sits a single nucleotide away, making a read error possible. The chain combines TRBV4-1 with TRBJ2-7; TRBD2 aligns across 10 bases. V gave up 0 bases and J gave up 7 bases; unmatched junction bases: 12. The CDR3 has 17 residues. The germline V gene encodes CDR1 MGHRA and CDR2 YSYEKL. The CDR3 spells CASSQDPLAGVRNEQYF. CDR3 DNA: TGCGCCAGCAGCCAAGATCCCCTAGCGGGAGTCCGCAATGAGCAGTACTTC.

V and J are TRBV11-3 and TRBJ2-3; TRBD2 aligns across 9 bases. In germline, CDR1 is SGHNT, CDR2 YENEEA. The CDR3 length is 14 residues. V dropped 5 bases and J dropped 4; count of bases not matched to a gene: 4. The CDR3 bases are TGTGCCAGCAGCCGGCGGGAGGGATCAGATACGCAGTATTTT. Translation: CASSRREGSDTQYF.

This clonotype was observed many times. V is TRBV20-1 and J is TRBJ2-3; the match to TRBD1 covers 7 bases. With V trimmed by 5 bases and J by 0 bases, 14 bases remained unmatched. This CDR3 contains 17 residues. Germline CDR1 DFQATT, CDR2 SNEGSKA (reference sequence). In nucleotides, the CDR3 is TGCAGTGCTGGGACGCTAGCCGGGACAGTAAGCACAGATACGCAGTATTTT. This gives the protein CSAGTLAGTVSTDTQYF.

Of note for this clonotype: A read error is possible here, since a much larger clone lies one base away. The chain couples TRBV29-1 to TRBJ2-7, with D perhaps matching TRBD1 (6 bases). The CDR3 is made up of 11 amino acids. In germline, CDR1 is SQVTM, CDR2 ANQGSEA. The CDR3 DNA reads TGCAGCGCTCGGACAGTCTACAAGCAGTACTTC. Its translation: CSARTVYKQYF.